In this sample, the clone carrying this TCR beta chain turned up a few times. The antigen is not known. Researchers ran the PCR with 60 Vbeta and 13 Jbeta primers. Only in-frame clones appear in the TCRdb table, and some are missing; sequencing was by immunoSEQ multiplex PCR. The profile shows some 150,000 clones, roughly 78% of them singletons. This sample stems from a study of cytomegalovirus exposure and HLA in healthy donors. The study, taken as a whole, reports: Later analysis placed DRB1 highest and HLA-C lowest in TCR association rates, which differed by HLA locus. Researchers counted over 150 TCR beta chains as cytomegalovirus-associated. V- and J-gene trimming of TCR beta was linked (in a later analysis) to a missense DCLRE1C variant.

This cohort consisted of healthy bone marrow donors. Sequencing used PBMCs. This receptor was taken from a middle-aged man in good health and CMV-seronegative.

CDR3 amino acids: CASSSGRGRTQYF. DNA of the CDR3: TGTGCCAGCAGTTCCGGGAGGGGTCGTACGCAGTATTTT. The chain recombines TRBV27 with TRBJ2-3, with 8 nucleotides matching TRBD2. The V gene end was trimmed by 4 bases and the J gene end by 8 bases; junction bases not matched to a gene: 5. Germline V CDR1 and CDR2: MNHEY, SMNVEV (reference sequence). The CDR3 is 13 residues long.